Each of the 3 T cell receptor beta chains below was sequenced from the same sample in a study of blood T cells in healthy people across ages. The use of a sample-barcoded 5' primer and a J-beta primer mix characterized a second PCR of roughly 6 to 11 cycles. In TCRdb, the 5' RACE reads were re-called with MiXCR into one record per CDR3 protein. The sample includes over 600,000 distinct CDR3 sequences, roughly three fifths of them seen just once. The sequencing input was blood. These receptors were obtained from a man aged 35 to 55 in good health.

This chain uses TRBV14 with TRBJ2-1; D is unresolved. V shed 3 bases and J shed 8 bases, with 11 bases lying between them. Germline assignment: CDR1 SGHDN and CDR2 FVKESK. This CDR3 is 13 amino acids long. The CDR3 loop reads CASSQILGHEQFF. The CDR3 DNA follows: TGTGCCAGCAGCCAGATATTGGGCCATGAGCAGTTCTTC.

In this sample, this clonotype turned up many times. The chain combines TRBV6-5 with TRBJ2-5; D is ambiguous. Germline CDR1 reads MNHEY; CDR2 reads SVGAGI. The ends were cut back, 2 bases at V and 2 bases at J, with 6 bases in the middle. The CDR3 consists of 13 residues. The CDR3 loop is CASSYGRQETQYF. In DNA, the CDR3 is TGTGCCAGCAGTTACGGGCGGCAAGAGACCCAGTACTTC.

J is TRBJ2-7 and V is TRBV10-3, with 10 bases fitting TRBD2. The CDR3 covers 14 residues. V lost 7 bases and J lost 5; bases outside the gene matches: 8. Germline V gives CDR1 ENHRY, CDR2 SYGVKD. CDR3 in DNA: TGTGCCATCAAGGACCCTAGCGGGAGTAACGAGCAGTACTTC. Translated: CAIKDPSGSNEQYF.